This is a list of T cell receptor beta chains from one sample in a study of Ad26.COV2.S vaccination and SARS-CoV-2 variants. The assay was immunoSEQ multiplex PCR, and TCRdb's table has in-frame clones only and misses some. This table has 350,000 to 550,000 clones, about 88% appearing once. Sequences were derived from peripheral blood, sampled in a trial of Ad26.COV2.S vaccine versus placebo. These receptor sequences come from a person between 18 and 60 years old who received the Ad26.COV2.S COVID-19 vaccine or a placebo. Each CDR3 is given with its conserved first and last residue. D genes are given only for firm matches.

.	TRBV19	TRBJ1-2	CASSPRDLTGGYTF
TRBD1	TRBV6-6	TRBJ1-1	CASSYTGVTEAFF
TRBD1	TRBV10-2	TRBJ1-2	CASSDRRTATGGRGYTF
.	TRBV24-1	TRBJ2-1	CATSDALGSSYNEQFF
.	TRBV7-2	TRBJ2-1	CASSLRRTYNEQFF
.	TRBV7-2	TRBJ1-1	CASSLHTEAFF
.	TRBV5-4	TRBJ2-3	CASSLGRWVDTQYF
.	TRBV21-1	TRBJ1-1	CASRYQGKISSTEAFF
TRBD2	TRBV5-3	TRBJ2-1	CARSLGLAALNEQFF
.	TRBV19	TRBJ1-5	CASSMDNQPQHF
.	TRBV6-5	TRBJ1-6	CASTAGGANSPLHF